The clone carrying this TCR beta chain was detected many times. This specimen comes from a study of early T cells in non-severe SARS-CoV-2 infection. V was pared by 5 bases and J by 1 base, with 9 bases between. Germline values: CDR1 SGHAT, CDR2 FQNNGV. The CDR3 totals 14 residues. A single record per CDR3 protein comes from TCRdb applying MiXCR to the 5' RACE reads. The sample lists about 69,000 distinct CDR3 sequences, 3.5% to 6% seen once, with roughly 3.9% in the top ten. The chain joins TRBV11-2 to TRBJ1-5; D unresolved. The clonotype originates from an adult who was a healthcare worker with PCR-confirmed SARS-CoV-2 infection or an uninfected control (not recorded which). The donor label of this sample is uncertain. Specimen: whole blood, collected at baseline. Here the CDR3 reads CASSRGLSNQPQHF. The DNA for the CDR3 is TGTGCCAGCAGCCGTGGACTGAGCAATCAGCCCCAGCATTTT. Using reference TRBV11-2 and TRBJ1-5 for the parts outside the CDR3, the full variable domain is EAGVAQSPRYKIIEKRQSVAFWCNPISGHATLYWYQQILGQGPKLLIQFQNNGVVDDSQLPKDRFSAERLKGVDSTLKIQPAKLEDSAVYLCASSRGLSNQPQHFGDGTRLSIL.